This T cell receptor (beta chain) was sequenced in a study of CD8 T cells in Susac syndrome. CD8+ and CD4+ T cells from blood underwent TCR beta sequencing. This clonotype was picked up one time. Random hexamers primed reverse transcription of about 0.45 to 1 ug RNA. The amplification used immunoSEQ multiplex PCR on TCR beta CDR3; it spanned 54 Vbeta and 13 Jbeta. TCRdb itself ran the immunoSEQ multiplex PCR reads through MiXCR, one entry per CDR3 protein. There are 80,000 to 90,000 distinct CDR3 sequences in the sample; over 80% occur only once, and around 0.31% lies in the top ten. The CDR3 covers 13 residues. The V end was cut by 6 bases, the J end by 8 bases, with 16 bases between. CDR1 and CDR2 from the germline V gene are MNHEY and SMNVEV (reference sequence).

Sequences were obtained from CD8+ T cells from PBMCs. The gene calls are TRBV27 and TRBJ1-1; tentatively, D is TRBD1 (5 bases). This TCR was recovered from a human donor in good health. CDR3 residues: CASSPHRGREAFF. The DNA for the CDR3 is TGTGCCAGCAGCCCCCATAGGGGAAGGGAAGCTTTCTTT.